These 8 T cell receptor beta chains originate from one sample sequenced in a study of T cell responses to AZD1222 COVID-19 vaccine. Clones were sequenced by immunoSEQ multiplex PCR, and TCRdb holds only the in-frame ones, with some missing. The sample gives 100,000 or so clones, 90% of which show up once; 1.3% is in the top ten. The input for sequencing was peripheral blood, taken on day 0 of AZD1222 vaccination. These receptor sequences come from an adult in good health.

The chain is built from TRBV6-5 and TRBJ1-6; D is unclear. The CDR3 runs 13 residues. V dropped 10 bases and J dropped 7 bases, with 14 bases sitting between them. Germline V gives CDR1 MNHEY, CDR2 SVGAGI. The DNA of the CDR3 is TGTGCCACCCGACGGACGGAAAATTCACCCCTCCACTTT. Translation: CATRRTENSPLHF.

This clone appeared a single time. The chain carries TRBV25-1 and TRBJ2-5; tentative D call: TRBD2 (5 bases). Germline V gene lookup returns CDR1 MGHDK and CDR2 SYGVNS. Deletions cut 8 bases from V and 2 bases from J, with 12 bases between. CDR3 length equals 13 residues. As DNA, the CDR3 is TGTGCCAGCGGGCTGAGCGGACAAGAGACCCAGTACTTC. It codes for CASGLSGQETQYF.

The chain has TRBV15 and TRBJ1-5; D unresolved. Trimming removed 0 bases at V and 3 bases at J, with 6 bases between. Germline-derived CDR1 and CDR2 are LNHNV and YYDKDF (reference sequence). The CDR3 sequence is 14 residues long. CDR3 residues: CATSRENINQPQHF. The CDR3 DNA sequence: TGTGCCACCAGCAGAGAAAACATCAATCAGCCCCAGCATTTT.

This rearrangement joins TRBV12-3 or TRBV12-4 to TRBJ2-7; no clear D. With 3 bases removed from V and 2 bases from J, the gap between germline ends came to 5 bases. The CDR3 is 12 residues long. This CDR3 reads CASSFYTYEQYF. Written as DNA, the CDR3 is TGTGCCAGCAGTTTTTACACCTACGAGCAGTACTTC.

The V gene is TRBV5-4, the J gene TRBJ2-3, with TRBD2 matching over 9 bases. CDR1 is SGHNT and CDR2 is YYREEE in the germline V gene (reference sequence). V shed 2 bases, J shed 2 bases, and the junction held 6 bases outside the gene matches. This CDR3 is 16 amino acids long. CDR3 region: CASSLKTSGLTDTQYF. In DNA, the CDR3 is TGTGCCAGCAGCTTAAAGACTAGCGGTCTCACAGATACGCAGTATTTT. The complete variable domain, with remaining parts taken from reference TRBV5-4 and TRBJ2-3, reads ETGVTQSPTHLIKTRGQQVTLRCSSQSGHNTVSWYQQALGQGPQFIFQYYREEENGRGNFPPRFSGLQFPNYSSELNVNALELDDSALYLCASSLKTSGLTDTQYFGPGTRLTVL.

The chain has TRBV6-5 and TRBJ1-5, with D tentatively TRBD1 (5 bases). Germline values: CDR1 MNHEY, CDR2 SVGAGI. The CDR3 is made up of 14 amino acids. Trimming stripped 2 bases from V and 4 bases from J, with 9 bases between. CDR3 protein: CASSYGAGNQPQHF. CDR3 bases: TGTGCCAGCAGTTACGGGGCAGGGAATCAGCCCCAGCATTTT.

The CDR3: CASRPNQAGATDTQYF. The CDR3 coding sequence is TGTGCCAGCAGACCCAACCAAGCGGGGGCCACAGATACGCAGTATTTT. The chain couples TRBV27 to TRBJ2-3, with 8 bases fitting TRBD2. The CDR3 is 16 amino acids. Germline lookup yields CDR1 MNHEY and CDR2 SMNVEV (reference sequence). V lost 6 bases, J lost 2 bases, and 10 bases stayed unmatched.

The chain uses TRBV4-1 and TRBJ2-7; TRBD1 agrees at 7 bases. V gave up 4 bases and J gave up 3 bases; unmatched junction bases: 6. CDR3 size: 14 residues. Per the germline V gene, CDR1 is MGHRA and CDR2 is YSYEKL. CDR3 region: CASSRGQRDYEQYF. Here the CDR3 DNA reads TGCGCCAGCAGCCGGGGACAGAGAGACTACGAGCAGTACTTC.